Sequencing of this T cell receptor (beta chain) was carried out in a study of metastatic and nonmetastatic thyroid tumors. The wider study: A comparison of repertoires was made across blood and tumor or nodule tissue from malignant and benign thyroid patients. Study outcomes and limitations: Across blood and tumor, TCR beta diversity in malignant thyroid tumors was reportedly significantly higher than in benign nodules.

Each patient came to thyroid surgery without any prior treatment (of any kind). The CDR3 has 17 residues. The V end lost 6 bases, the J end lost 4 bases, and 24 bases lay between the germline ends. Germline V gene lookup returns CDR1 MDHEN and CDR2 SYDVKM. Original processing notes: Between-group CDR3 differences, defined by clinicopathological status, yielded a distant-metastasis classifier for papillary thyroid cancer. TCRdb re-clonotyped the PCR reads through MiXCR. For this entry, the V and J calls and clone size follow TCRdb and not the study's own pipeline. The data hold 7,500 to 9,500 clones, with roughly 25% observed a single time. At least ten counts were recorded for this clone. Its specificity is not known.

This sequence joins TRBV28 and TRBJ1-1; tentative D call: TRBD1 (6 bases). The sequencing input was adjacent normal tissue. The TCR sequence derives from a female donor with papillary thyroid cancer or a benign thyroid nodule (not recorded which). Some clones in this sample may be carry-over from other donors' samples. CDR3 amino acids: CASSPAVSGAQGTEAFF. The CDR3 DNA is TGTGCCAGCAGCCCAGCCGTGTCGGGGGCGCAGGGCACTGAAGCTTTCTTT. Together with reference TRBV28 and TRBJ1-1, the CDR3 gives the full variable domain: DVKVTQSSRYLVKRTGEKVFLECVQDMDHENMFWYRQDPGLGLRLIYFSYDVKMKEKGDIPEGYSVSREKKERFSLILESASTNQTSMYLCASSPAVSGAQGTEAFFGQGTRLTVV.